A single sample is the source of the 32 T cell receptor beta chains below, sequenced in a study of blood T cell repertoires in COVID-19. TCRdb's copy holds only in-frame clones and misses some; the assay was immunoSEQ multiplex PCR. The sample yields approximately 120,000 clones, around 83% seen once. The sequencing sample was made of peripheral blood. The origin of the receptors is a woman of 80 years or more with COVID-19, enrolled during active disease.

This sequence joins TRBV9 and TRBJ2-2; D gene unclear. This CDR3 has 12 residues. Trimming removed 4 bases from V and 3 bases from J, with 4 bases in between. Germline CDR1 SGDLS, CDR2 YYNGEE. In nucleotides, the CDR3 is TGTGCCAGCAGCCTTTACACCGGGGAGCTGTTTTTT. As protein: CASSLYTGELFF.

CDR3 in DNA: TGTGCCAGCAGTCCCGGACAGGAAAGGGGGCCCCAGCATTTT. Translating it yields CASSPGQERGPQHF. V usage is TRBV28 and J usage is TRBJ1-5, with TRBD1 matching 7 bases. Looked up from germline, CDR1 is MDHEN and CDR2 is SYDVKM. Unmatched junction bases numbered 10, after V lost 5 bases and J lost 9 bases. CDR3 size: 14 residues.

This sequence joins TRBV11-1 and TRBJ1-1, with TRBD1 matching over 7 bases. The germline V gene has CDR1 SGHAT and CDR2 FQDESV (reference sequence). V lost 5 bases to trimming and J lost 6 bases; unmatched junction nucleotides: 6. The CDR3 runs to 13 residues. The CDR3 reads CASSGRGMSEAFF. CDR3 bases: TGTGCCAGCAGCGGCAGGGGGATGTCTGAAGCTTTCTTT.

This clone turned up a few times. The chain links TRBV5-6 to TRBJ1-5, with unresolved D. Trimming stripped 2 bases from V and 4 bases from J, with 10 bases between. Germline values: CDR1 SGHDT, CDR2 YYEEEE. CDR3 length: 14 amino acids. The CDR3 nucleotides are TGTGCCAGCAGCTTCCGCGAGTCTAATCAGCCCCAGCATTTT. This translates into CASSFRESNQPQHF. Combining the CDR3 with reference TRBV5-6 and TRBJ1-5 gives the whole variable domain DAGVTQSPTHLIKTRGQQVTLRCSPKSGHDTVSWYQQALGQGPQFIFQYYEEEERQRGNFPDRFSGHQFPNYSSELNVNALLLGDSALYLCASSFRESNQPQHFGDGTRLSIL.

This clone has just one count. The rearrangement links TRBV5-4 to TRBJ2-7, with a weak D call TRBD1 (5 bases). Trimming shortened V by 0 bases and J by 6 bases, and 7 bases separated the two germline ends. The CDR3 runs to 12 residues. The germline V gene has CDR1 SGHNT and CDR2 YYREEE (reference sequence). The CDR3 bases are TGTGCCAGCAGCTTGGACACAGGCGAGCAGTACTTC. Protein product: CASSLDTGEQYF.

This clone is a singleton in its sample. In DNA form, the CDR3 reads TGCGCCAGCAGCTTTGGGACAGGGGCCTACGAGCAGTACTTC. It encodes CASSFGTGAYEQYF. The J gene is TRBJ2-7, the V gene TRBV5-1; 10 bases line up with TRBD1. The CDR3 is 14 amino acids. The trim removed 2 bases at V and 2 bases at J, leaving 1 base unmatched. The germline CDR1 and CDR2 sequences are SGHRS and YFSETQ.

This sequence joins TRBV5-1 and TRBJ1-4; D perhaps matches TRBD1 (5 bases). This CDR3 has 15 amino acids. V shed 0 bases and J shed 7 bases, with 13 bases lying between them. The germline gives CDR1 SGHRS, CDR2 YFSETQ. CDR3 in amino acids: CASSLAQGDGEKLFF. In DNA form, the CDR3 reads TGCGCCAGCAGCTTGGCTCAAGGGGATGGTGAAAAACTGTTTTTT.

The chain links TRBV28 to TRBJ2-7; D is perhaps TRBD1 (5 bases). Per the germline V gene, CDR1 is MDHEN and CDR2 is SYDVKM. The CDR3 is made up of 15 amino acids. Trimming shortened V by 3 bases and J by 2 bases, and 14 bases separated the two germline ends. CDR3 sequence reads: CASSFGPTRAYEQYF. The CDR3 region has the DNA TGTGCCAGCAGTTTTGGGCCCACCAGGGCCTACGAGCAGTACTTC.

The J gene is TRBJ2-7, the V gene TRBV4-2, with TRBD1 as a possible D gene (5 bases). The V gene lost 2 bases and the J gene lost 4 bases, with 15 bases spanning the gap. Germline V gene lookup returns CDR1 LGHNA and CDR2 YNFKEQ. CDR3 length: 15 amino acids. The CDR3 loop reads CASSQQGSKTYEQYF. Written as DNA, the CDR3 is TGTGCCAGCAGCCAACAGGGCTCGAAAACATACGAGCAGTACTTC.

The chain recombines TRBV6-5 with TRBJ2-2, with 7 bases that match TRBD2. Trimming took 6 bases from V and 5 from J; bases not matched to a gene: 6. The V gene's germline CDR1 is MNHEY and CDR2 SVGAGI. The CDR3 has 14 amino acids. The CDR3 DNA sequence: TGTGCCAGCAGGCGGGAGTTTACGACCGGGGAGCTGTTTTTT. Protein sequence: CASRREFTTGELFF.

The chain links TRBV24-1 to TRBJ2-2; 9 positions match TRBD1. The CDR3 contains 18 residues. V lost 3 bases and J lost 4; bases outside the gene matches: 11. Germline CDR1 KGHDR, CDR2 SFDVKD. The CDR3 DNA reads TGTGCCACCAGTGATAGCTTTGCCGGGACAGGGACCACCGGGGAGCTGTTTTTT. Amino acids: CATSDSFAGTGTTGELFF.

The chain couples TRBV19 to TRBJ2-3; 11 bases match TRBD1. Per the germline V gene, CDR1 is LNHDA and CDR2 is SQIVND (reference sequence). J lost 6 bases, V lost 6 bases, and 5 bases had no gene match. There are 14 residues in the CDR3. The CDR3 coding sequence is TGTGCCAGTAGGAGGACAGGGGGCGCGGATACGCAGTATTTT. Protein product: CASRRTGGADTQYF. The full variable domain, rest sourced from reference TRBV19 and TRBJ2-3, is DGGITQSPKYLFRKEGQNVTLSCEQNLNHDAMYWYRQDPGQGLRLIYYSQIVNDFQKGDIAEGYSVSREKKESFPLTVTSAQKNPTAFYLCASRRTGGADTQYFGPGTRLTVL.

J is TRBJ1-1 and V is TRBV3-1 (or the pseudogene TRBV3-2); D is undetermined. Trimming left V 1 base short and J 8 bases short, with 14 bases between. The CDR3 runs to 14 residues. Germline V gene lookup returns CDR1 LGHDT and CDR2 YNNKEL (reference sequence). CDR3 bases: TGTGCCAGCAGCCAAGGAAACGCTGGCATCGAAGCTTTCTTT. It codes for CASSQGNAGIEAFF.

The chain employs TRBV19 and TRBJ2-2, with TRBD2 identical over 7 bases. This CDR3 contains 13 residues. Germline V CDR1 and CDR2: LNHDA, SQIVND (reference sequence). V was pared by 6 bases and J by 7 bases, with 5 bases of the junction left unmatched. The CDR3 is CASRLGGSGELFF. For the CDR3, the DNA is TGTGCCAGTAGGTTGGGAGGGAGCGGGGAGCTGTTTTTT.

The chain uses TRBV6-1 and TRBJ2-1; TRBD1 agrees at 9 bases. This CDR3 has 13 residues. V gave up 2 bases and J gave up 15 bases; unmatched junction bases: 8. In germline, CDR1 is MNHNS, CDR2 SASEGT. The CDR3 loop is CASSESVGGQGFF. The CDR3 nucleotides read TGTGCCAGCAGTGAATCTGTAGGGGGACAGGGGTTCTTC.

This chain uses TRBV10-3 with TRBJ1-2, with 8 bases that match TRBD1. J gave up 7 bases and V 6 bases, and 1 base lay outside the gene matches. CDR1 and CDR2 (germline): ENHRY, SYGVKD. This CDR3 contains 11 residues. CDR3 sequence: CAIRTGVGYTF. CDR3 in DNA: TGTGCCATCAGGACAGGGGTTGGCTACACCTTC.

The chain links TRBV25-1 to TRBJ1-4; 9 nucleotides line up with TRBD1. With 5 bases clipped from V and 5 bases from J, the junction kept 6 bases outside the gene matches. From germline, CDR1 is MGHDK and CDR2 SYGVNS. The CDR3 has 15 residues. The CDR3 bases are TGTGCCAGCAGTCCGATGACAGGGGGGAATGAAAAACTGTTTTTT. This gives the protein CASSPMTGGNEKLFF.

The rearrangement uses TRBV24-1 and TRBJ2-7; no clear D. This CDR3 has 14 residues. Germline-derived CDR1 and CDR2 are KGHDR and SFDVKD. Deletions cut 4 bases from V and 5 bases from J, with 14 bases between. DNA of the CDR3: TGTGCCACCAGTGACCCACGGAGAGTTAACGAGCAGTACTTC. Translation gives CATSDPRRVNEQYF.

This chain joins TRBV5-1 and TRBJ2-7; D possibly corresponds to TRBD2 (7 bases). Germline CDR1 is SGHRS and CDR2 is YFSETQ. The ends were cut back, 1 base at V and 5 bases at J, with 16 bases in the middle. This CDR3 spans 15 amino acids. CDR3 sequence: CASSLNTGGAHEQYF. DNA of the CDR3: TGCGCCAGCAGCTTGAATACGGGGGGCGCCCACGAGCAGTACTTC. Based on the CDR3 plus reference TRBV5-1 and TRBJ2-7, the full variable domain is KAGVTQTPRYLIKTRGQQVTLSCSPISGHRSVSWYQQTPGQGLQFLFEYFSETQRNKGNFPGRFSGRQFSNSRSEMNVSTLELGDSALYLCASSLNTGGAHEQYFGPGTRLTVT.

The J gene is TRBJ2-5, the V gene TRBV6-2 or TRBV6-3; 11 bases align to TRBD2. The CDR3 extends over 16 amino acids. V was clipped by 4 bases and J by 4 bases; unmatched bases: 8. CDR1 and CDR2 (germline): MNHEY, SVGEGT. CDR3 bases: TGTGCCAGCAGTTTCGTAGCGGGAGGGCTCCCAGAGACCCAGTACTTC. This sequence encodes CASSFVAGGLPETQYF.

The chain employs TRBV7-9 and TRBJ1-1; 7 nucleotides agree with TRBD1. V lost 1 base, J lost 0 bases, and 8 bases stayed unmatched. The CDR3 consists of 17 residues. CDR1 and CDR2 (germline): SEHNR, FQNEAQ (reference sequence). The CDR3 DNA is TGTGCCAGCAGCTTAGGTGGCAGGGGGTTCATGAACACTGAAGCTTTCTTT. Encoded protein: CASSLGGRGFMNTEAFF.

This rearrangement joins TRBV10-3 to TRBJ2-7, with a tentative D call TRBD1 (5 bases). V shed 3 bases and J shed 0 bases, with 9 bases lying between them. Germline V gene lookup returns CDR1 ENHRY and CDR2 SYGVKD. CDR3 size: 14 residues. The CDR3 spells CAISERGSSYEQYF. The CDR3 bases are TGTGCCATCAGTGAAAGGGGTAGCTCCTACGAGCAGTACTTC.

The rearrangement links TRBV10-3 to TRBJ2-5; 8 nucleotides agree with TRBD1. The V gene end was trimmed by 5 bases and the J gene end by 2 bases; junction bases not matched to a gene: 4. The CDR3 extends over 14 amino acids. In germline, CDR1 is ENHRY, CDR2 SYGVKD. This CDR3 reads CAISTQGGQETQYF. In nucleotides, the CDR3 is TGTGCCATCAGTACACAGGGGGGACAAGAGACCCAGTACTTC.

The chain recombines TRBV7-3 with TRBJ2-6, with 9 bases that match TRBD1. The junction had 12 bases not matched to a gene; V was cut back by 8 bases and J by 4 bases. Per the germline V gene, CDR1 is SGHTA and CDR2 is FQGTGA. The length of the CDR3 is 17 residues. CDR3 sequence reads: CASRSPGQGAGANVLTF. As DNA, the CDR3 is TGTGCCAGCCGTTCCCCGGGACAGGGCGCCGGGGCCAACGTCCTGACTTTC.

The count of this clone is one. The chain is built from TRBV19 and TRBJ1-2; 9 bases match TRBD1. V was clipped by 4 bases and J by 5 bases; unmatched bases: 8. CDR3 size: 15 residues. CDR1 is LNHDA and CDR2 is SQIVND in the germline V gene (reference sequence). CDR3 nucleotide sequence: TGTGCCAGTAGTACTACACAGGGGGCGGTGTATGGCTACACCTTC. Its protein is CASSTTQGAVYGYTF. Based on the CDR3 plus reference TRBV19 and TRBJ1-2, the full variable domain is DGGITQSPKYLFRKEGQNVTLSCEQNLNHDAMYWYRQDPGQGLRLIYYSQIVNDFQKGDIAEGYSVSREKKESFPLTVTSAQKNPTAFYLCASSTTQGAVYGYTFGSGTRLTVV.

This chain links TRBV2 with TRBJ1-1; 8 nucleotides align to TRBD1. The CDR3 is 14 residues long. CDR1 is SNHLY, CDR2 FYNNEI, per germline. J lost 0 bases, V lost 11 bases, and 8 bases had no gene match. The CDR3 loop reads CAVQQGGVNTEAFF. For the CDR3, the DNA is TGTGCCGTACAACAGGGGGGTGTGAACACTGAAGCTTTCTTT.

This chain joins TRBV19 and TRBJ2-1, with D possibly TRBD2 on 6 matching bases. Trimming took 7 bases from V and 2 from J, leaving 12 bases between them. The CDR3 is 14 residues long. Germline values: CDR1 LNHDA, CDR2 SQIVND (reference sequence). The CDR3 DNA sequence: TGTGCCAGTACGAAGACGGGGGCCTACAATGAGCAGTTCTTC. Residues: CASTKTGAYNEQFF.

A few counts support this clone. CDR3 in amino acids: CATSDFRDTGELFF. DNA for the CDR3: TGTGCCACCAGTGATTTCAGGGACACCGGGGAGCTGTTTTTT. The rearrangement links TRBV24-1 to TRBJ2-2, with D possibly matching TRBD1 (5 bases). This CDR3 is 14 amino acids long. Trimming took off 1 base at V and 3 bases at J, with 5 bases between the two ends. CDR1 KGHDR and CDR2 SFDVKD come from the germline V gene.

Written as DNA, the CDR3 is TGTGCCAGCAGCCCCGGGACTAGCGCAGATACGCAGTATTTT. Translation gives CASSPGTSADTQYF. The chain links TRBV11-3 to TRBJ2-3; 10 nucleotides line up with TRBD2. The V and J ends lost 5 bases and 4 bases, in that order; junction bases with no gene match: 3. Germline V gives CDR1 SGHNT, CDR2 YENEEA. The CDR3 has 14 residues.

The chain has TRBV19 and TRBJ2-1; 13 bases map to TRBD2. From germline, CDR1 is LNHDA and CDR2 SQIVND (reference sequence). The length of the CDR3 is 15 residues. Trimming took 5 bases from V and 6 from J; bases not matched to a gene: 4. The CDR3 loop is CASSVTSGRFNEQFF. The DNA for the CDR3 is TGTGCCAGTAGTGTGACTAGCGGGAGGTTCAATGAGCAGTTCTTC.

The chain combines TRBV18 with TRBJ1-2; D is ambiguous. CDR1 is KGHSH and CDR2 is LQKENI in the germline V gene. The CDR3 loop spans 13 amino acids. The germline V and J ends were trimmed by 6 bases and 8 bases, with 16 bases remaining between them. In DNA, the CDR3 is TGTGCCAGCTCGGCGCGGTCCCCAGAAGGCTACACCTTC. The encoded protein is CASSARSPEGYTF.

The V gene is TRBV2, the J gene TRBJ2-6, with D perhaps matching TRBD1 (5 bases). This CDR3 is 15 amino acids long. CDR1 and CDR2 from the germline V gene are SNHLY and FYNNEI. Trimming cost V 8 bases and J 0 bases, with 11 bases left between them. CDR3 bases: TGTGCCAGCCACAGGAGCTCCTCTGGGGCCAACGTCCTGACTTTC. It specifies CASHRSSSGANVLTF.